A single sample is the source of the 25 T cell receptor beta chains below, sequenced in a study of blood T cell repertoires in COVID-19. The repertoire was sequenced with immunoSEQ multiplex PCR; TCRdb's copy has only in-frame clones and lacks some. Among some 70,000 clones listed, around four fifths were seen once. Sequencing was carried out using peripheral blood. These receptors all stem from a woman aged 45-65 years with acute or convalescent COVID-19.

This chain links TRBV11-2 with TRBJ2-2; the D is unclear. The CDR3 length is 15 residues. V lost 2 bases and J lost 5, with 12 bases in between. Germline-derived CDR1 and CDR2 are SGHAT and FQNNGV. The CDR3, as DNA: TGTGCCAGCAGCTTATTCAGTCAACTAACCGGGGAGCTGTTTTTT. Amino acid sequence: CASSLFSQLTGELFF.

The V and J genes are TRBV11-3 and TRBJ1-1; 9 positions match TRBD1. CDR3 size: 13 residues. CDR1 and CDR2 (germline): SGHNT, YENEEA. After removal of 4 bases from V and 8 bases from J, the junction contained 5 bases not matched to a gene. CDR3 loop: CASSSGTGSEAFF. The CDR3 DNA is TGTGCCAGCAGCTCGGGGACAGGGAGCGAAGCTTTCTTT.

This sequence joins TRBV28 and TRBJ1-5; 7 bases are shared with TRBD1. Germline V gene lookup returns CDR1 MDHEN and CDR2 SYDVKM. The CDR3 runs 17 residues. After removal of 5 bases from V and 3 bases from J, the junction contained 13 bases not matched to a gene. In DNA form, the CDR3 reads TGTGCCAGCAGTCCCCCAATTTACAGGGGCCTCAATCAGCCCCAGCATTTT. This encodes CASSPPIYRGLNQPQHF.

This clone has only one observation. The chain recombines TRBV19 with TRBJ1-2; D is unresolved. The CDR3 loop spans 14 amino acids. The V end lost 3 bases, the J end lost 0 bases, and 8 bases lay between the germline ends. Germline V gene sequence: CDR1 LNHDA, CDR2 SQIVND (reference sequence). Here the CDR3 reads CASSIQTTNYGYTF. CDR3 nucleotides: TGTGCCAGTAGTATCCAAACAACTAACTATGGCTACACCTTC.

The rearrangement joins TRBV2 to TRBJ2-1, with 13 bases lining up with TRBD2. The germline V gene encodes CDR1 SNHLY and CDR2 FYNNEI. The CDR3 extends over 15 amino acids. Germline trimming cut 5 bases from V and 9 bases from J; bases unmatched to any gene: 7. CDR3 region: CASSPGTSGISEQFF. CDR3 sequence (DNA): TGTGCCAGCAGTCCTGGGACTAGCGGGATTAGTGAGCAGTTCTTC.

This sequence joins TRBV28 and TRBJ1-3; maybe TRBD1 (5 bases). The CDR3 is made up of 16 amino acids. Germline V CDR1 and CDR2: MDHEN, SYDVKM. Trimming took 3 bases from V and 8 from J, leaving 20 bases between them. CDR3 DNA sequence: TGTGCCAGCAGTTTGGTCCAGGGTTTTGGAGATGACACCATATATTTT. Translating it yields CASSLVQGFGDDTIYF.

CDR3 region: CASSQGDRGLDNEQFF. DNA of the CDR3: TGTGCCAGCAGCCAAGGTGACAGGGGGTTGGACAATGAGCAGTTCTTC. The genes are TRBV4-2 and TRBJ2-1; TRBD1 agrees at 9 bases. There are 16 residues in the CDR3. The J segment lost 5 bases and the V segment lost 1 base, leaving 6 bases of the junction unmatched. CDR1 and CDR2 from the germline V gene are LGHNA and YNFKEQ.

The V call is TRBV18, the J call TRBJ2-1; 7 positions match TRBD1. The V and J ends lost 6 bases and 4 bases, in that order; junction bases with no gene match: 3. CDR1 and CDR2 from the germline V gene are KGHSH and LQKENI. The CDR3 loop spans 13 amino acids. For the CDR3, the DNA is TGTGCCAGCTCTCGGGACAGTTACAATGAGCAGTTCTTC. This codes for CASSRDSYNEQFF.

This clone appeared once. The DNA of the CDR3 is TGTGCCAGCAGCCCTACTTGGACAACGAACACCGGGGAGCTGTTTTTT. Its translation: CASSPTWTTNTGELFF. The chain recombines TRBV7-3 with TRBJ2-2, with D tentatively TRBD1 (5 bases). Trimming removed 5 bases at V and 0 bases at J, with 13 bases between. Per the germline V gene, CDR1 is SGHTA and CDR2 is FQGTGA. The CDR3 contains 16 residues.

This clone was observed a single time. Here the CDR3 DNA reads TGTGCCAGCAGTGAAAGTGGGGGACAAGGTCAGCCCCAGCATTTT. Its translation is CASSESGGQGQPQHF. The chain is built from TRBV2 and TRBJ1-5; D perhaps matches TRBD1 (6 bases). With 2 bases removed from V and 6 bases from J, the gap between germline ends came to 14 bases. Germline V gene data show CDR1 as SNHLY and CDR2 as FYNNEI. This CDR3 region has 15 residues.

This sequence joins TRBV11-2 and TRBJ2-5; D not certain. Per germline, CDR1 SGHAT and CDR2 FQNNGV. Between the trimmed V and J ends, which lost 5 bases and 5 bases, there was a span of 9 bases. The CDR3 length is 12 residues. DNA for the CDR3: TGTGCCAGCAGCCCGACGAGGGAGACCCAGTACTTC. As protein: CASSPTRETQYF.

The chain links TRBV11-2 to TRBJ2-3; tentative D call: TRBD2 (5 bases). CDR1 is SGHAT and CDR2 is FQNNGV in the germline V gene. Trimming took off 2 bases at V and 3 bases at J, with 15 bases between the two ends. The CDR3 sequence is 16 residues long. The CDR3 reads CASSLLGPGTTDTQYF. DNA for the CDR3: TGTGCCAGCAGCTTACTCGGCCCGGGAACAACAGATACGCAGTATTTT.

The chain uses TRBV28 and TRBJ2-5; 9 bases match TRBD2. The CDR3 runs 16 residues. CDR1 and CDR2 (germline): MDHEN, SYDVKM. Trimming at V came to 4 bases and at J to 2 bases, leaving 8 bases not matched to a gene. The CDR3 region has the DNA TGTGCCAGCAGTTCCGGCGCGGGAGGGTGGCAAGAGACCCAGTACTTC. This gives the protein CASSSGAGGWQETQYF.

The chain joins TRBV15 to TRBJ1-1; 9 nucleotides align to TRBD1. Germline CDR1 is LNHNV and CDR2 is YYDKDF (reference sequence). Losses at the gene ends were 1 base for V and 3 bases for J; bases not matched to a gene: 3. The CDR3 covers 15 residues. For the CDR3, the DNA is TGTGCCACCAGCAGAGCCGGGACAGGGTACACTGAAGCTTTCTTT. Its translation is CATSRAGTGYTEAFF.

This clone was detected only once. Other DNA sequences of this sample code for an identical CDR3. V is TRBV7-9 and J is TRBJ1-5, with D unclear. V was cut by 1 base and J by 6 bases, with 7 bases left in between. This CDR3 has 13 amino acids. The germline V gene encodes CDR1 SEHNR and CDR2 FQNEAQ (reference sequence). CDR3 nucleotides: TGTGCCAGCAGCTTAGAAGAGGGTCAGCCCCAGCATTTT. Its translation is CASSLEEGQPQHF.

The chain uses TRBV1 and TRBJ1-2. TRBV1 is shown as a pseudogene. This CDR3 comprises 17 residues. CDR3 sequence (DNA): TGCACCAGCAGCCAATATTCCGGGGGTAAAACCTCCTATGGCTACACCTTC. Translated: CTSSQYSGGKTSYGYTF.

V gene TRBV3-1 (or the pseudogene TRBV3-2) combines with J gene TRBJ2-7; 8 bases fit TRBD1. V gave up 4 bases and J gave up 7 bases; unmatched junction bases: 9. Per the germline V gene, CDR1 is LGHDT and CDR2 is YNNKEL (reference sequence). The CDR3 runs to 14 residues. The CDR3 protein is CASSLGQGTQEQYF. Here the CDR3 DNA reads TGTGCCAGCAGCCTCGGACAGGGTACACAAGAGCAGTACTTC.

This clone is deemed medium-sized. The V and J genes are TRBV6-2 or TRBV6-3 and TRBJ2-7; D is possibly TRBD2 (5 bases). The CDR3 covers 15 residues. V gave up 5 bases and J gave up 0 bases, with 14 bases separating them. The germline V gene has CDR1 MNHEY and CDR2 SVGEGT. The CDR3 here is CASSPSGSVSYEQYF. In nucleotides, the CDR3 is TGTGCCAGCAGTCCCTCGGGGTCAGTCTCCTACGAGCAGTACTTC.

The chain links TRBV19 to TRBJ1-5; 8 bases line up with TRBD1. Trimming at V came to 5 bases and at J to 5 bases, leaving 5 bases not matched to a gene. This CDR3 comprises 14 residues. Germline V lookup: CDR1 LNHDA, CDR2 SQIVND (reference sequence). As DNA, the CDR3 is TGTGCCAGTAGTTTTCAGACAGGGGATCAGCCCCAGCATTTT. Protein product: CASSFQTGDQPQHF.

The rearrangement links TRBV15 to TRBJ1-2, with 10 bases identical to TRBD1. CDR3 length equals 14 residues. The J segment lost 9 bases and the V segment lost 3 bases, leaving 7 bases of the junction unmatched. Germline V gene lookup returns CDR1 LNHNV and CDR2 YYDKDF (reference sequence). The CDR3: CATSSRDRGVSYTF. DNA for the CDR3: TGTGCCACCAGCAGCCGGGACAGGGGAGTAAGCTACACCTTC.

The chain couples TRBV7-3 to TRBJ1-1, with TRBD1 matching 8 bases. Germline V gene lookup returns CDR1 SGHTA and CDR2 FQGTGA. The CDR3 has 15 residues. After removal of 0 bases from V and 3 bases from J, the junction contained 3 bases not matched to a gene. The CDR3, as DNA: TGTGCCAGCAGCTTAACACCGGACAGGGACACTGAAGCTTTCTTT. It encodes CASSLTPDRDTEAFF.

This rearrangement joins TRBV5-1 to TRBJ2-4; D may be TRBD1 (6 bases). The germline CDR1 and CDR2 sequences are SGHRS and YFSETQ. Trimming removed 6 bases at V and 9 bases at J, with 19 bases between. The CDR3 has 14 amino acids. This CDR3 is CASTTGTPGGIQYF. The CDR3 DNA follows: TGCGCCAGCACCACCGGGACACCGGGCGGCATTCAGTACTTC.

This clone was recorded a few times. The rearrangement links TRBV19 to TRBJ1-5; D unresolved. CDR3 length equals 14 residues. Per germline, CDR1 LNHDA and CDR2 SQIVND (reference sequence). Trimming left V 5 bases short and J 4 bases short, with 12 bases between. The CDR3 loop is CASSLRPGNQPQHF. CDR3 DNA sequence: TGTGCCAGTAGTCTTCGACCGGGAAATCAGCCCCAGCATTTT.

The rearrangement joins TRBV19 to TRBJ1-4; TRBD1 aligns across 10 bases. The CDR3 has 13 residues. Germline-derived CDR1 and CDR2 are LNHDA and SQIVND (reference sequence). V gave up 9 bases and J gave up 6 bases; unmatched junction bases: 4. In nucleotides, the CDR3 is TGTGCCAGCCGGGACAGGGGAGATGAAAAACTGTTTTTT. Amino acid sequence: CASRDRGDEKLFF.

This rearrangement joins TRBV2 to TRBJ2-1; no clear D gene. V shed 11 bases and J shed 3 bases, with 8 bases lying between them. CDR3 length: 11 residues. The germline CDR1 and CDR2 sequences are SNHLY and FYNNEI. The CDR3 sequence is CACSGYNEQFF. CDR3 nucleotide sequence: TGTGCCTGCTCCGGCTACAATGAGCAGTTCTTC. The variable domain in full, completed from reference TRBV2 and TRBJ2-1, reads EPEVTQTPSHQVTQMGQEVILRCVPISNHLYFYWYRQILGQKVEFLVSFYNNEISEKSEIFDDQFSVERPDGSNFTLKIRSTKLEDSAMYFCACSGYNEQFFGPGTRLTVL.